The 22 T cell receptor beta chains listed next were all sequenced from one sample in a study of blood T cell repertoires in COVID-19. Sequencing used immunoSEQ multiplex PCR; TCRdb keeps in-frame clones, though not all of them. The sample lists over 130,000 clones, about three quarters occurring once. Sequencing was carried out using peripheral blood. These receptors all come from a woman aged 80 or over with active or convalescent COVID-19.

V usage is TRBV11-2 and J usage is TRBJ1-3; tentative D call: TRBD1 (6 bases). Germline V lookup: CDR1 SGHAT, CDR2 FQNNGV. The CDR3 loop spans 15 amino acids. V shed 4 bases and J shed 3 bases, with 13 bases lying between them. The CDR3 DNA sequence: TGTGCCAGCAGCTCCCAACAGGGTGTTGGAAACACCATATATTTT. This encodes CASSSQQGVGNTIYF. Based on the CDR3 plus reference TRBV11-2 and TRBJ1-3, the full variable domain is EAGVAQSPRYKIIEKRQSVAFWCNPISGHATLYWYQQILGQGPKLLIQFQNNGVVDDSQLPKDRFSAERLKGVDSTLKIQPAKLEDSAVYLCASSSQQGVGNTIYFGEGSWLTVV.

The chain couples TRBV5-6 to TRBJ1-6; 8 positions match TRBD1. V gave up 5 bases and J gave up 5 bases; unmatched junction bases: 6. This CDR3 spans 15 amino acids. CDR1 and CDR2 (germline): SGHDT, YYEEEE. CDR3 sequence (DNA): TGTGCCAGCAGGTTGACAGGGGACAATAATTCACCCCTCCACTTT. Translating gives CASRLTGDNNSPLHF. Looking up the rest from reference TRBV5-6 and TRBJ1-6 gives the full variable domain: DAGVTQSPTHLIKTRGQQVTLRCSPKSGHDTVSWYQQALGQGPQFIFQYYEEEERQRGNFPDRFSGHQFPNYSSELNVNALLLGDSALYLCASRLTGDNNSPLHFGNGTRLTVT.

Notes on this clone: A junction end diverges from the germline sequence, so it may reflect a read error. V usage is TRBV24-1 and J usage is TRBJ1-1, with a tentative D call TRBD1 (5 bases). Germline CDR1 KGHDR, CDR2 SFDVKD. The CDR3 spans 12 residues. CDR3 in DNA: TGTGCCACCAGTGAACGACCAGGGCAATTACGGTTT. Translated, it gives CATSERPGQLRF.

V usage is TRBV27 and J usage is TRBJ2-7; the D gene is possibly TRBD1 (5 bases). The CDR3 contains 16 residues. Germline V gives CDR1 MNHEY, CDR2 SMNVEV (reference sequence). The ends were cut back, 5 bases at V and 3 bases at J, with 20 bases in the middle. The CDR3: CASSPSSGSLLYEQYF. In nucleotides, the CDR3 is TGTGCCAGCAGTCCGTCATCAGGGTCTCTACTCTACGAGCAGTACTTC.

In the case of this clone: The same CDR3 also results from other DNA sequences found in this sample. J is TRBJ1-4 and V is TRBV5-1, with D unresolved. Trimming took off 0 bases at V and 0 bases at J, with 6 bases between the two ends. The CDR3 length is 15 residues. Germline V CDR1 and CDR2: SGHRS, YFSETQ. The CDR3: CASSLGHATNEKLFF. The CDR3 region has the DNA TGCGCCAGCAGCTTGGGGCACGCAACTAATGAAAAACTGTTTTTT.

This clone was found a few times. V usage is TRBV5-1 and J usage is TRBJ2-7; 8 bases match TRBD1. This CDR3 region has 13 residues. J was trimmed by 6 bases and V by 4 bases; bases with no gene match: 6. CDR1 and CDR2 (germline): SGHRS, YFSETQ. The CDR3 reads CASSQRTGFEQYF. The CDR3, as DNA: TGCGCCAGCAGCCAAAGGACAGGGTTCGAGCAGTACTTC.

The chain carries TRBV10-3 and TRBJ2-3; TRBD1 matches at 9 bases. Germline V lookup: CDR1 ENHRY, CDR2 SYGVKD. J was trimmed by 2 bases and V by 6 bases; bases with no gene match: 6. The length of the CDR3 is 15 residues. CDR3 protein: CAIRPGTGHTDTQYF. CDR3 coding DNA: TGTGCCATCAGACCCGGGACAGGGCACACAGATACGCAGTATTTT.

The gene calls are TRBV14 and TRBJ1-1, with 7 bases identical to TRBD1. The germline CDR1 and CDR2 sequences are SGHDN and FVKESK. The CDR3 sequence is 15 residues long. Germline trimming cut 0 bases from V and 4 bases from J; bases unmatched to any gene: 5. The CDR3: CASSQDQGVSTEAFF. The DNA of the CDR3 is TGTGCCAGCAGCCAAGACCAGGGGGTGAGCACTGAAGCTTTCTTT.

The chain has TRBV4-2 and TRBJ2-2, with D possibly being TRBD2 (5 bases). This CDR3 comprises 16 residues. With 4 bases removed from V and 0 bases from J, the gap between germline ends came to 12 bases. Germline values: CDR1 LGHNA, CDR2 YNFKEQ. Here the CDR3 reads CASSPKGGANTGELFF. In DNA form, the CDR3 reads TGTGCCAGCAGCCCCAAAGGAGGCGCGAACACCGGGGAGCTGTTTTTT.

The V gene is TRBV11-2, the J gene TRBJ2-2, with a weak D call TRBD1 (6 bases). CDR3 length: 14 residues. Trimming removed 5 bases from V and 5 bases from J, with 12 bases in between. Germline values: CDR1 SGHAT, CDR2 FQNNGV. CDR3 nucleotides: TGTGCCAGCAGCGGGACAAGGGGAACCGGGGAGCTGTTTTTT. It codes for CASSGTRGTGELFF. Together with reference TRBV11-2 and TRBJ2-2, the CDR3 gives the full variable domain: EAGVAQSPRYKIIEKRQSVAFWCNPISGHATLYWYQQILGQGPKLLIQFQNNGVVDDSQLPKDRFSAERLKGVDSTLKIQPAKLEDSAVYLCASSGTRGTGELFFGEGSRLTVL.

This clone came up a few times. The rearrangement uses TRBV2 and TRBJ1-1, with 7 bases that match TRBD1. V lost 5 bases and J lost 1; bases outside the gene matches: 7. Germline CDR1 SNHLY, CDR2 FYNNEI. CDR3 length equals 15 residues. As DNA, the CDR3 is TGTGCCAGCAGTTATAGGGGGCAGGCGAACACTGAAGCTTTCTTT. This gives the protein CASSYRGQANTEAFF.

The CDR3 sequence is CASSLYGRGPTNEKLFF. The CDR3 nucleotides are TGCGCCAGCAGCTTGTACGGCAGGGGGCCAACTAATGAAAAACTGTTTTTT. This sequence joins TRBV5-1 and TRBJ1-4, with TRBD1 identical over 8 bases. Germline trimming cut 1 base from V and 0 bases from J; bases unmatched to any gene: 5. This CDR3 is built from 17 residues. Per the germline V gene, CDR1 is SGHRS and CDR2 is YFSETQ. Based on the CDR3 plus reference TRBV5-1 and TRBJ1-4, the full variable domain is KAGVTQTPRYLIKTRGQQVTLSCSPISGHRSVSWYQQTPGQGLQFLFEYFSETQRNKGNFPGRFSGRQFSNSRSEMNVSTLELGDSALYLCASSLYGRGPTNEKLFFGSGTQLSVL.

The DNA of the CDR3 is TGCGCCAGCAGCCGAGTTTACCGGGACAGGGGAAGCACGAACTCCTACGAGCAGTACTTC. It translates to CASSRVYRDRGSTNSYEQYF. This chain joins TRBV4-1 and TRBJ2-7, with TRBD1 matching 10 bases. V dropped 4 bases and J dropped 0; count of bases not matched to a gene: 18. Germline CDR1 reads MGHRA; CDR2 reads YSYEKL. CDR3 size: 20 residues.

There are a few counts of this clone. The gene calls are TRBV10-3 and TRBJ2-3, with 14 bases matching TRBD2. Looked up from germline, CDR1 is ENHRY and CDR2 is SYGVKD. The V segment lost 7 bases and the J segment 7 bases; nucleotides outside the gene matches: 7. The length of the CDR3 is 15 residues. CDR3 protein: CAITPTSGGANTQYF. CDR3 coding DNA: TGTGCCATCACCCCGACTAGCGGGGGGGCGAATACGCAGTATTTT.

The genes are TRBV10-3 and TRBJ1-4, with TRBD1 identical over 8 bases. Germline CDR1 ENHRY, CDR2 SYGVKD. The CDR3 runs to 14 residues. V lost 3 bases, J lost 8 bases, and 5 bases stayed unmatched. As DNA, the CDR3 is TGTGCCATCAGTGAAGGACAGGGTGGCGAAAAACTGTTTTTT. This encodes CAISEGQGGEKLFF.

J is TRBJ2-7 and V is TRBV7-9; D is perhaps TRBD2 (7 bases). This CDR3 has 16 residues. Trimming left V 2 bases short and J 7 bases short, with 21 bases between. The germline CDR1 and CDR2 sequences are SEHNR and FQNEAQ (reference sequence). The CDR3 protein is CASSLPPGGQLGEQYF. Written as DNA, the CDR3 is TGTGCCAGCAGCTTACCCCCGGGGGGCCAATTAGGAGAGCAGTACTTC.

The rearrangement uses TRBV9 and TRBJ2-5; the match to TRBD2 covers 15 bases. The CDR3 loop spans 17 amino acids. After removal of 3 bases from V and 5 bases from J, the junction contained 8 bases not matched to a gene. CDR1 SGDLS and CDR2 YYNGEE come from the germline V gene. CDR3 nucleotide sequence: TGTGCCAGCAGCGATGGGACTAGCGGGGGGTTGCGGGAGACCCAGTACTTC. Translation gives CASSDGTSGGLRETQYF.

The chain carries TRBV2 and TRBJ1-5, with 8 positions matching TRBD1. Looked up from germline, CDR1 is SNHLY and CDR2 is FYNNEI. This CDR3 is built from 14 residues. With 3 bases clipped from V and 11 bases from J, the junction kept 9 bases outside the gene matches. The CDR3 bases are TGTGCCAGCAGTGACGGGACAGGAGGATTGGCCCAGCATTTT. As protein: CASSDGTGGLAQHF. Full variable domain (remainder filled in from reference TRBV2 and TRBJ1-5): EPEVTQTPSHQVTQMGQEVILRCVPISNHLYFYWYRQILGQKVEFLVSFYNNEISEKSEIFDDQFSVERPDGSNFTLKIRSTKLEDSAMYFCASSDGTGGLAQHFGDGTRLSIL.

The DNA of the CDR3 is TGTGCCAGCAGTTACGGGGTAGCGGGGGGCCAAGAGACCCAGTACTTC. This translates into CASSYGVAGGQETQYF. This chain connects TRBV6-5 to TRBJ2-5; 10 positions agree with TRBD2. CDR1 and CDR2 from the germline V gene are MNHEY and SVGAGI. Germline trimming cut 2 bases from V and 1 base from J; bases unmatched to any gene: 4. This CDR3 comprises 16 residues.

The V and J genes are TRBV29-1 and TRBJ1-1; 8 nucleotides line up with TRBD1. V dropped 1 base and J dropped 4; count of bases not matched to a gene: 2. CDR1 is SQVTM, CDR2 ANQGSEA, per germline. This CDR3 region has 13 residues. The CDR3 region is CSVEGTGSTEAFF. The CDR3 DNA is TGCAGCGTTGAAGGGACAGGGAGCACTGAAGCTTTCTTT.

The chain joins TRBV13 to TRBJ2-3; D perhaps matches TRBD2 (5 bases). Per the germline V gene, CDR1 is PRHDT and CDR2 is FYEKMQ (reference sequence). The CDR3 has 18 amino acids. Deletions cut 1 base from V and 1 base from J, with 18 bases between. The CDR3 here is CASSLAGFLAPGTDTQYF. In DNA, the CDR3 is TGTGCCAGCAGCTTAGCGGGGTTTCTGGCGCCAGGCACAGATACGCAGTATTTT.

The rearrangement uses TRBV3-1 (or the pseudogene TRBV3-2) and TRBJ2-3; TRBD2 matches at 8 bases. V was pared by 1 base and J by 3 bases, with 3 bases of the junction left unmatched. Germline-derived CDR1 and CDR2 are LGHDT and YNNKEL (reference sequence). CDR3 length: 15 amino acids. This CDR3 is CASSQAGGATDTQYF. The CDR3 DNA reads TGTGCCAGCAGCCAAGCCGGGGGGGCGACAGATACGCAGTATTTT.